The 27 T cell receptor beta chains below were found in one sample sequenced in a study of blood T cell repertoires in COVID-19. The method was immunoSEQ multiplex PCR; TCRdb's version includes in-frame clones alone and lacks a portion of them. The sample records 330,000 or so clones, about 91% being singletons. The sample comprised peripheral blood. Receptor source: a man younger than 45 with COVID-19, enrolled during active disease.

This chain connects TRBV19 to TRBJ2-1; 8 positions agree with TRBD1. J gave up 8 bases and V 3 bases, and 9 bases lay outside the gene matches. The CDR3 contains 15 residues. Per germline, CDR1 LNHDA and CDR2 SQIVND (reference sequence). The CDR3 DNA sequence: TGTGCCAGTAGTATTGGACAGGGCACCCGGGATGAGCAGTTCTTC. Its translation: CASSIGQGTRDEQFF.

This clone was counted a few times. Other DNA sequences from this sample encode an identical CDR3 as well. J is TRBJ2-3 and V is TRBV19; 7 bases fit TRBD1. Germline V lookup: CDR1 LNHDA, CDR2 SQIVND (reference sequence). This CDR3 comprises 14 residues. V trimming: 3 bases; J trimming: 1 base; junction bases outside the gene matches: 1. CDR3 sequence: CASSIGTGTDTQYF. CDR3 nucleotide sequence: TGTGCCAGTAGTATCGGGACAGGCACAGATACGCAGTATTTT.

This rearrangement joins TRBV3-1 (or the pseudogene TRBV3-2) to TRBJ2-1; 8 positions match TRBD2. CDR1 is LGHDT, CDR2 YNNKEL, per germline (reference sequence). V trimming: 2 bases; J trimming: 8 bases; junction bases outside the gene matches: 14. This CDR3 is built from 17 residues. The DNA for the CDR3 is TGTGCCAGCAGCCAACCGATCGGGAGGGATTTCGGGGATGAGCAGTTCTTC. This codes for CASSQPIGRDFGDEQFF.

V is TRBV9 and J is TRBJ2-1; 11 positions agree with TRBD2. The CDR3 spans 19 residues. Germline trimming cut 0 bases from V and 0 bases from J; bases unmatched to any gene: 8. Per the germline V gene, CDR1 is SGDLS and CDR2 is YYNGEE. CDR3 protein: CASSVVPGSGGGSYNEQFF. CDR3 bases: TGTGCCAGCAGCGTAGTACCGGGTAGCGGGGGGGGCTCCTACAATGAGCAGTTCTTC.

This clone appeared a few times. Written as DNA, the CDR3 is TGTGCCAGCAGCTTAGGGGTGGCCAGGGGCCTCTCAGAGCAGTACTTC. As protein: CASSLGVARGLSEQYF. The chain links TRBV7-9 to TRBJ2-7, with D possibly being TRBD1 (6 bases). V was shortened by 1 base and J by 7 bases, with 20 bases between the two germline ends. Per the germline V gene, CDR1 is SEHNR and CDR2 is FQNEAQ (reference sequence). The CDR3 has 16 amino acids.

This chain connects TRBV6-4 to TRBJ2-5; TRBD1 agrees at 11 bases. The germline CDR1 and CDR2 sequences are MRHNA and SNTAGT. The CDR3 length is 15 residues. The trim removed 2 bases at V and 1 base at J, leaving 0 bases unmatched. The CDR3, as DNA: TGTGCCAGCAGTGACGGGACAGGGGGCCAAGAGACCCAGTACTTC. Encoded protein: CASSDGTGGQETQYF.

The chain recombines TRBV19 with TRBJ1-6, with TRBD1 identical over 8 bases. This CDR3 region has 16 residues. The junction had 5 bases not matched to a gene; V was cut back by 7 bases and J by 0 bases. Germline CDR1 and CDR2: LNHDA and SQIVND (reference sequence). The DNA for the CDR3 is TGTGCCAGTAATGGACAGGGAAGCTCCTATAATTCACCCCTCCACTTT. Its protein product is CASNGQGSSYNSPLHF.

This clone was seen just once. The V gene is TRBV4-1, the J gene TRBJ2-5, with unresolved D. V was cut by 4 bases and J by 1 base, with 10 bases left in between. This CDR3 contains 14 residues. Germline V gives CDR1 MGHRA, CDR2 YSYEKL. This CDR3 is CASSLRLIQETQYF. CDR3 nucleotide sequence: TGCGCCAGCAGCCTAAGACTGATCCAAGAGACCCAGTACTTC.

The chain links TRBV5-5 to TRBJ1-2; a possible D gene is TRBD1 (5 bases). This CDR3 has 14 amino acids. The V end was cut by 0 bases, the J end by 2 bases, with 8 bases between. The V gene's germline CDR1 is SGHKS and CDR2 YYEKEE (reference sequence). The CDR3 spells CASSLARANYGYTF. DNA of the CDR3: TGTGCCAGCAGCTTGGCCAGGGCAAACTATGGCTACACCTTC.

The chain is built from TRBV19 and TRBJ2-3; tentatively, D is TRBD1 (6 bases). CDR1 is LNHDA, CDR2 SQIVND, per germline (reference sequence). The CDR3 consists of 16 residues. Trimming took off 5 bases at V and 4 bases at J, with 19 bases between the two ends. The DNA of the CDR3 is TGTGCCAGTAGTCCCCTCAGGGGCGCCGCGGCAGATACGCAGTATTTT. The encoded protein is CASSPLRGAAADTQYF.

This clone was detected only a few times. The chain recombines TRBV12-3 or TRBV12-4 with TRBJ2-2, with 7 bases matching TRBD1. The CDR3 is made up of 13 amino acids. The V gene end was trimmed by 5 bases and the J gene end by 6 bases; junction bases not matched to a gene: 3. This CDR3 reads CASSDRDSGELFF. The CDR3 DNA reads as TGTGCCAGCAGTGACAGGGATTCCGGGGAGCTGTTTTTT.

This chain connects TRBV7-3 to TRBJ1-6; 9 bases are shared with TRBD1. Germline trimming cut 6 bases from V and 11 bases from J; bases unmatched to any gene: 8. The CDR3 contains 14 residues. The germline gives CDR1 SGHTA, CDR2 FQGTGA. CDR3 protein: CASSPQGAATPLHF. The CDR3 DNA follows: TGTGCCAGCAGTCCACAGGGGGCAGCGACACCCCTCCACTTT.

The chain carries TRBV10-3 and TRBJ2-3, with 10 bases aligning to TRBD1. J lost 2 bases, V lost 5 bases, and 7 bases had no gene match. Germline values: CDR1 ENHRY, CDR2 SYGVKD. The CDR3 is 16 residues long. CDR3 region: CAISPRDRGYTDTQYF. The CDR3 DNA is TGTGCCATCAGTCCGAGGGACAGGGGTTACACAGATACGCAGTATTTT.

The rearrangement joins TRBV28 to TRBJ2-1; unclear D gene. This CDR3 spans 16 amino acids. Trimming pared 2 bases from V and 0 bases from J, leaving 11 bases between. Looked up from germline, CDR1 is MDHEN and CDR2 is SYDVKM. CDR3: CASSLAGSRSYNEQFF. The CDR3 bases are TGTGCCAGCAGTTTAGCAGGCAGCCGCTCCTACAATGAGCAGTTCTTC.

The V and J genes are TRBV7-9 and TRBJ2-7, with TRBD2 matching over 8 bases. V shed 2 bases and J 5 bases; nucleotides not matched to a gene: 5. CDR1 and CDR2 (germline): SEHNR, FQNEAQ (reference sequence). This CDR3 spans 14 amino acids. The CDR3: CASSLPGGPNEQYF. CDR3 DNA: TGTGCCAGCAGCTTACCGGGAGGGCCAAACGAGCAGTACTTC.

The chain joins TRBV7-9 to TRBJ2-7, with TRBD1 identical over 7 bases. From germline, CDR1 is SEHNR and CDR2 FQNEAQ (reference sequence). There are 14 residues in the CDR3. The V gene end was trimmed by 5 bases and the J gene end by 0 bases; junction bases not matched to a gene: 4. CDR3 DNA: TGTGCCAGCAGCCGGACAGGAAACTCCTACGAGCAGTACTTC. Protein: CASSRTGNSYEQYF.

This clone has more than one count but fewer than ten. The V call is TRBV9, the J call TRBJ1-2; no firm D call. Germline lookup yields CDR1 SGDLS and CDR2 YYNGEE. The ends were cut back, 0 bases at V and 2 bases at J, with 5 bases in the middle. This CDR3 is built from 13 residues. CDR3 bases: TGTGCCAGCAGCGTAGCCAGGAACTATGGCTACACCTTC. Translation gives CASSVARNYGYTF.

The gene calls are TRBV5-5 and TRBJ2-6, with 10 bases identical to TRBD1. The V gene end was trimmed by 10 bases and the J gene end by 2 bases; junction bases not matched to a gene: 12. This CDR3 contains 17 residues. The V gene's germline CDR1 is SGHKS and CDR2 YYEKEE (reference sequence). This chain's CDR3 is CAPLWGTGVTGANVLTF. The CDR3 coding sequence is TGTGCCCCATTATGGGGGACAGGGGTTACTGGGGCCAACGTCCTGACTTTC.

The chain carries TRBV10-3 and TRBJ2-7, with 9 bases aligning to TRBD1. Trimming took 3 bases from V and 5 from J; bases not matched to a gene: 8. This CDR3 is 15 amino acids long. The V gene's germline CDR1 is ENHRY and CDR2 SYGVKD. This CDR3 is CAISEPGTGTDEQYF. CDR3 DNA sequence: TGTGCCATCAGTGAACCCGGGACAGGGACCGACGAGCAGTACTTC.

The gene calls are TRBV4-3 and TRBJ2-7; 12 bases align to TRBD2. The CDR3 has 17 residues. V shed 0 bases and J 6 bases; nucleotides not matched to a gene: 9. From germline, CDR1 is LGHNA and CDR2 YSLEER. The CDR3 protein is CASSQDPASGRAGEQYF. CDR3 sequence (DNA): TGCGCCAGCAGCCAAGATCCGGCTAGCGGGAGGGCCGGCGAGCAGTACTTC.

V usage is TRBV9 and J usage is TRBJ2-7; the D gene is possibly TRBD2 (5 bases). V lost 0 bases to trimming and J lost 2 bases, with 9 bases between them. The CDR3 runs 14 residues. Germline CDR1 SGDLS, CDR2 YYNGEE. CDR3 loop: CASSVVAGAYEQYF. Here the CDR3 DNA reads TGTGCCAGCAGCGTAGTGGCGGGCGCCTACGAGCAGTACTTC.

The rearrangement uses TRBV7-2 and TRBJ1-5; TRBD1 agrees at 8 bases. CDR1 SGHTA and CDR2 FQGNSA come from the germline V gene. The CDR3 is made up of 14 amino acids. J gave up 4 bases and V 5 bases, and 4 bases lay outside the gene matches. CDR3 sequence: CASSIDRGNQPQHF. The CDR3 bases are TGTGCCAGCAGCATTGACAGGGGTAATCAGCCCCAGCATTTT.

The V call is TRBV7-9, the J call TRBJ1-1, with D hard to call. There are 13 residues in the CDR3. With 1 base removed from V and 6 bases from J, the gap between germline ends came to 9 bases. From germline, CDR1 is SEHNR and CDR2 FQNEAQ (reference sequence). Here the CDR3 reads CASSLGGRPEAFF. CDR3 in DNA: TGTGCCAGCAGCTTAGGCGGGAGGCCTGAAGCTTTCTTT.

This chain links TRBV7-9 with TRBJ2-7; 8 nucleotides match TRBD1. V dropped 5 bases and J dropped 3; count of bases not matched to a gene: 3. The CDR3 is 13 residues long. Per germline, CDR1 SEHNR and CDR2 FQNEAQ (reference sequence). Here the CDR3 reads CASSTTGDYEQYF. The CDR3, as DNA: TGTGCCAGCAGCACGACAGGGGACTACGAGCAGTACTTC.

CDR3 DNA sequence: TGTGCCACCAGCAGAGGCAGAAACTCCTACGAGCAGTACTTC. Translating it yields CATSRGRNSYEQYF. V and J are TRBV15 and TRBJ2-7, with no clear D. The CDR3 spans 14 residues. V lost 1 base and J 0 bases, leaving 7 bases between the germline ends. Germline CDR1 is LNHNV and CDR2 is YYDKDF (reference sequence).

This clone came up once. The genes are TRBV18 and TRBJ2-1; TRBD1 aligns across 8 bases. Germline CDR1 reads KGHSH; CDR2 reads LQKENI. V lost 4 bases, J lost 3 bases, and 2 bases stayed unmatched. CDR3 length: 14 residues. CDR3 protein: CASSLQGGYNEQFF. CDR3 DNA sequence: TGTGCCAGCTCACTACAGGGGGGCTACAATGAGCAGTTCTTC.

The V gene is TRBV7-9, the J gene TRBJ2-1; 7 nucleotides match TRBD2. The V and J ends lost 6 bases and 8 bases, in that order; junction bases with no gene match: 7. CDR1 and CDR2 (germline): SEHNR, FQNEAQ (reference sequence). This CDR3 is built from 13 residues. The CDR3 bases are TGTGCCAGCAGTTTTATCGCGGGGGATGAGCAGTTCTTC. Translating it yields CASSFIAGDEQFF.